The next 9 T cell receptor beta chains were all read from a single sample in a study of PD-1 blockade in mismatch repair-deficient tumors. Method: immunoSEQ multiplex PCR; TCRdb's copy keeps in-frame clones and lacks some. The data hold about 120,000 clones, with roughly nine tenths observed a single time. The sequences come from peripheral blood, collected 44 weeks after starting pembrolizumab. The receptors come from an adult with mismatch repair-deficient cancer.

The rearrangement uses TRBV28 and TRBJ1-5; D unclear. CDR1 and CDR2 (germline): MDHEN, SYDVKM. The V end was cut by 10 bases, the J end by 4 bases, with 11 bases between. This CDR3 spans 12 amino acids. DNA for the CDR3: TGTGCCACCCTCGTGATGAATCAGCCCCAGCATTTT. Translation: CATLVMNQPQHF.

The chain combines TRBV5-6 with TRBJ2-1, with D perhaps TRBD2 (6 bases). The V gene's germline CDR1 is SGHDT and CDR2 YYEEEE. The V and J ends lost 4 bases and 8 bases respectively, with 16 bases between them. The CDR3 is made up of 14 amino acids. CDR3 DNA sequence: TGTGCCAGCAGCCCTCCGGGAGTAGGCCATGAGCAGTTCTTC. This encodes CASSPPGVGHEQFF.

The chain uses TRBV9 and TRBJ1-2; no clear D gene. In germline, CDR1 is SGDLS, CDR2 YYNGEE. V lost 0 bases, J lost 1 base, and 10 bases lay in between. This CDR3 contains 15 residues. CDR3 sequence reads: CASSVAAAYNYGYTF. The CDR3 DNA reads as TGTGCCAGCAGCGTAGCCGCGGCTTATAACTATGGCTACACCTTC.

The gene calls are TRBV27 and TRBJ1-2, with D maybe TRBD1 (6 bases). Trimming cost V 1 base and J 6 bases, with 15 bases left between them. CDR1 and CDR2 from the germline V gene are MNHEY and SMNVEV (reference sequence). The CDR3 is made up of 15 amino acids. Here the CDR3 reads CASSLWAGASNGYTF. CDR3 nucleotides: TGTGCCAGCAGTTTATGGGCAGGGGCATCAAATGGCTACACCTTC.

CDR3 in DNA: TGTGCCAGCAGCCTATACCTTGGACAGGGGTCCGGAGAGCAGTACTTC. Translated: CASSLYLGQGSGEQYF. The genes are TRBV27 and TRBJ2-7, with 9 bases fitting TRBD1. This CDR3 is 16 amino acids long. CDR1 and CDR2 from the germline V gene are MNHEY and SMNVEV (reference sequence). V shed 6 bases, J shed 7 bases, and the junction held 16 bases outside the gene matches.

This rearrangement joins TRBV9 to TRBJ2-7, with 7 bases identical to TRBD1. The CDR3 runs to 15 residues. Germline V CDR1 and CDR2: SGDLS, YYNGEE. With 2 bases clipped from V and 0 bases from J, the junction kept 5 bases outside the gene matches. DNA for the CDR3: TGTGCCAGCAGCGTGGGGACAGCTAGCTCCTACGAGCAGTACTTC. This encodes CASSVGTASSYEQYF.

Points on this clone: The junction differs from germline at one of its ends, possibly a read error. The rearrangement uses TRBV6-5 and TRBJ1-2, with 7 bases that match TRBD1. In germline, CDR1 is MNHEY, CDR2 SVGAGI. The CDR3 is 15 amino acids. CDR3 in amino acids: CASSNSGGGHYGYTF. CDR3 in DNA: TGTGCCAGCAGTAACTCAGGGGGAGGGCACTATGGCTACACCTTC.

This chain connects TRBV29-1 to TRBJ2-3; D not certain. This CDR3 comprises 13 residues. The V end was cut by 4 bases, the J end by 4 bases, with 12 bases between. Germline V CDR1 and CDR2: SQVTM, ANQGSEA. The CDR3 nucleotides are TGCAGCGTTGCCGGGTTGCATGCAGATACGCAGTATTTT. Translation: CSVAGLHADTQYF.

This chain joins TRBV11-2 and TRBJ1-2, with no clear D. CDR3 length equals 15 residues. Germline V gene lookup returns CDR1 SGHAT and CDR2 FQNNGV. V was clipped by 0 bases and J by 4 bases, with 12 bases between them. CDR3 region: CASSLEGRQTYGYTF. The DNA of the CDR3 is TGTGCCAGCAGCTTAGAAGGACGGCAGACCTATGGCTACACCTTC.